The next 19 T cell receptor beta chains were all read from a single sample in a study of PD-1 blockade in classical Hodgkin lymphoma. TCRdb keeps only in-frame clones here, not all; method: immunoSEQ multiplex PCR. The sample has about 61,000 clones; more than 80% are singletons. Patients all relapsed after autologous stem cell transplantation, and there was variation in brentuximab vedotin exposure. Sequencing was performed on peripheral blood mononuclear cells (PBMCs), taken at baseline. Receptors were obtained from a human donor with classical Hodgkin lymphoma.

This chain uses TRBV27 with TRBJ1-6; D is ambiguous. V lost 3 bases to trimming and J lost 13 bases, with 22 bases between them. The length of the CDR3 is 16 residues. Germline values: CDR1 MNHEY, CDR2 SMNVEV (reference sequence). CDR3 DNA sequence: TGTGCCAGCAGTTTCGGGGAGGGAGTTGTTACGATGCCCCTCCACTTT. As protein: CASSFGEGVVTMPLHF.

This chain connects TRBV7-9 to TRBJ2-5; 8 positions match TRBD1. Trimming cost V 4 bases and J 2 bases; bases outside gene matches: 3. This CDR3 spans 14 amino acids. The germline V gene has CDR1 SEHNR and CDR2 FQNEAQ (reference sequence). DNA for the CDR3: TGTGCCAGCAGCTCCACAGGGGGACAAGAGACCCAGTACTTC. Amino acids: CASSSTGGQETQYF.

The chain uses TRBV18 and TRBJ1-1; D gene ambiguous. The CDR3 is 13 amino acids. Germline V lookup: CDR1 KGHSH, CDR2 LQKENI. V lost 6 bases and J 5 bases, leaving 13 bases between the germline ends. CDR3 nucleotide sequence: TGTGCCAGCTCGCTCTATGACTGGACTGAAGCTTTCTTT. The encoded protein is CASSLYDWTEAFF.

The chain has TRBV19 and TRBJ2-5; the D is unclear. V lost 11 bases and J 5 bases, leaving 12 bases between the germline ends. The germline V gene has CDR1 LNHDA and CDR2 SQIVND (reference sequence). CDR3 length equals 11 residues. In DNA, the CDR3 is TGTGCCGCCGGGCCCCGGGAGACCCAGTACTTC. Its translation: CAAGPRETQYF.

The genes are TRBV5-8 and TRBJ1-5; D is unresolved. This CDR3 has 16 residues. The germline V gene has CDR1 SGHTS and CDR2 YDEGEE. V was shortened by 0 bases and J by 0 bases, with 10 bases between the two germline ends. This chain's CDR3 is CASSLALRYSNQPQHF. The CDR3, as DNA: TGTGCCAGCAGCTTGGCTCTTCGCTATAGCAATCAGCCCCAGCATTTT.

This clone was seen just once. J is TRBJ1-5 and V is TRBV30; D is unresolved. The CDR3 has 13 amino acids. CDR1 and CDR2 (germline): GTSNPN, SVGIG (reference sequence). Trimming removed 5 bases at V and 2 bases at J, with 10 bases between. CDR3: CAWDIAGNQPQHF. The CDR3, as DNA: TGTGCCTGGGACATAGCCGGCAATCAGCCCCAGCATTTT.

The chain has TRBV15 and TRBJ2-7; D not certain. This CDR3 spans 15 amino acids. Germline assignment: CDR1 LNHNV and CDR2 YYDKDF (reference sequence). V dropped 0 bases and J dropped 7 bases, with 16 bases sitting between them. The CDR3, as DNA: TGTGCCACCAGCAGAGATAAGCTTTTTGAACCGGAGCAGTACTTC. This gives the protein CATSRDKLFEPEQYF.

The genes are TRBV11-2 and TRBJ2-3, with D perhaps matching TRBD1 or TRBD2 (5 bases each). The germline CDR1 and CDR2 sequences are SGHAT and FQNNGV. V lost 4 bases, J lost 6 bases, and 20 bases lay in between. The CDR3 is 16 amino acids. In nucleotides, the CDR3 is TGTGCCAGCAGCTCTCTTCCGGGGCTATACCCGGATACGCAGTATTTT. It is translated as CASSSLPGLYPDTQYF. Full variable domain (missing parts from reference TRBV11-2 and TRBJ2-3): EAGVAQSPRYKIIEKRQSVAFWCNPISGHATLYWYQQILGQGPKLLIQFQNNGVVDDSQLPKDRFSAERLKGVDSTLKIQPAKLEDSAVYLCASSSLPGLYPDTQYFGPGTRLTVL.

The gene calls are TRBV6-1 and TRBJ2-1; 7 bases are a match to TRBD2. The CDR3 is 16 amino acids. The V and J ends lost 4 bases and 2 bases, in that order; junction bases with no gene match: 8. Germline loops: CDR1 MNHNS, CDR2 SASEGT. The CDR3 nucleotides read TGTGCCAGCAGTGTTTCAAGCGGGGTGCCCTACAATGAGCAGTTCTTC. Protein sequence: CASSVSSGVPYNEQFF.

The genes are TRBV18 and TRBJ2-5, with unresolved D. This CDR3 is built from 14 residues. Trimming pared 4 bases from V and 7 bases from J, leaving 16 bases between. The V gene's germline CDR1 is KGHSH and CDR2 LQKENI. The CDR3, as DNA: TGTGCCAGCTCACTAATAGGCACGGAAGGGACCCAGTACTTC. Amino acid sequence: CASSLIGTEGTQYF.

This clone has a handful of counts. This CDR3 reads CASSYRRGPYEQYF. For the CDR3, the DNA is TGTGCCAGCAGTTACCGGAGGGGACCCTACGAGCAGTACTTC. This chain links TRBV6-5 with TRBJ2-7; D possibly corresponds to TRBD2 (6 bases). V lost 2 bases to trimming and J lost 2 bases, with 10 bases between them. The germline V gene encodes CDR1 MNHEY and CDR2 SVGAGI. The CDR3 has 14 residues.

The chain joins TRBV29-1 to TRBJ2-7; TRBD1 matches at 7 bases. V lost 5 bases and J lost 3; bases outside the gene matches: 4. The germline V gene has CDR1 SQVTM and CDR2 ANQGSEA. The CDR3 extends over 12 amino acids. The CDR3 is CSVIDRVYEQYF. The CDR3 region has the DNA TGCAGCGTTATCGACAGGGTCTACGAGCAGTACTTC.

The J gene is TRBJ2-1, the V gene TRBV12-5; 7 bases line up with TRBD1. The CDR3 covers 13 residues. The germline V gene encodes CDR1 LGHNT and CDR2 FRNRAP. V shed 6 bases and J 7 bases; nucleotides not matched to a gene: 6. In DNA form, the CDR3 reads TGTGCTAGTGGACAGGGGATCATAAATGAGCAGTTCTTC. Its translation: CASGQGIINEQFF.

V usage is TRBV5-1 and J usage is TRBJ2-7; 8 nucleotides agree with TRBD1. J lost 2 bases, V lost 2 bases, and 3 bases had no gene match. Germline V gene data show CDR1 as SGHRS and CDR2 as YFSETQ. The CDR3 totals 14 residues. DNA for the CDR3: TGCGCCAGCAGCTTCGACAGGGGCCCCTACGAGCAGTACTTC. Amino acid sequence: CASSFDRGPYEQYF.

The gene calls are TRBV5-1 and TRBJ2-5; no clear D gene. The CDR3 length is 12 residues. The V gene's germline CDR1 is SGHRS and CDR2 YFSETQ. The V end was cut by 6 bases, the J end by 4 bases, with 10 bases between. The CDR3 sequence: CASKWLGETQYF. CDR3 DNA sequence: TGCGCCAGCAAGTGGTTGGGAGAGACCCAGTACTTC.

This chain links TRBV25-1 with TRBJ2-2; D is uncertain. Germline CDR1 reads MGHDK; CDR2 reads SYGVNS. The CDR3 covers 14 residues. Between the trimmed V and J ends, which lost 4 bases and 8 bases, there was a span of 14 bases. This CDR3 reads CASSARRFGGELFF. In DNA form, the CDR3 reads TGTGCCAGCAGTGCCAGGCGTTTCGGGGGGGAGCTGTTTTTT.

The J gene is TRBJ1-4, the V gene TRBV9, with unresolved D. The CDR3 has 16 residues. Germline V gene data show CDR1 as SGDLS and CDR2 as YYNGEE. The V end was cut by 4 bases, the J end by 8 bases, with 21 bases between. The CDR3 reads CASSPRPLDGGEKLFF. The CDR3 nucleotides read TGTGCCAGCAGCCCCCGCCCCTTGGACGGTGGGGAAAAACTGTTTTTT.

This chain connects TRBV27 to TRBJ2-1; no definite D call. V shed 7 bases and J shed 3 bases, with 10 bases lying between them. The germline gives CDR1 MNHEY, CDR2 SMNVEV (reference sequence). This CDR3 has 13 residues. In DNA form, the CDR3 reads TGTGCCAGCAAAGTAGGGCTCTACAATGAGCAGTTCTTC. Protein product: CASKVGLYNEQFF.

The CDR3 coding sequence is TGTGCCAGTAGCCAACAGAACCGTGCTGGAAACACCATATATTTT. Protein: CASSQQNRAGNTIYF. The V call is TRBV19, the J call TRBJ1-3; D not resolved. CDR3 size: 15 residues. Trimming removed 6 bases from V and 2 bases from J, with 14 bases in between. Germline V gives CDR1 LNHDA, CDR2 SQIVND (reference sequence).